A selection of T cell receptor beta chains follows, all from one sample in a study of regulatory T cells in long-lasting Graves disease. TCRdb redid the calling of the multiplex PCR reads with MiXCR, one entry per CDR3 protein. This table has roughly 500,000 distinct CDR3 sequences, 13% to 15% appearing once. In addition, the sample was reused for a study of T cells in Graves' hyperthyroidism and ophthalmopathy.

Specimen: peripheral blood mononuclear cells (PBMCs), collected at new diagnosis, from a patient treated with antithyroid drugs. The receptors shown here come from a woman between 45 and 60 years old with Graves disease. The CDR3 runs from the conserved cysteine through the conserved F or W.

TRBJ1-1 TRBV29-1 CSVEVGGNTEAFF
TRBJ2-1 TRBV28 CASSSRDLTYNEQFF
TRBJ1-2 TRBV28 CASSYVYGYTF
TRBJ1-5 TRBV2 CASRAIQGGQPQHF
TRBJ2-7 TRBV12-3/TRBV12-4 CAGSLEGPAEQYF
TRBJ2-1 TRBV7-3 CASSAGPDNEQFF
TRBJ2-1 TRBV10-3 CAISETAWGSYNEQFF
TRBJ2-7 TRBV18 CASSPTSPGLDEQYF
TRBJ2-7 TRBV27 CASSFVAGAGYEQYF
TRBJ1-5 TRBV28 CASSRAGAGGSNQPQHF
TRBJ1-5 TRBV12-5 CASERPGFWPQHF
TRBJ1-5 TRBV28 CASSQDSNQPQHF
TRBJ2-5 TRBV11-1 CASSPGTSGNQETQYF
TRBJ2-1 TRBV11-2 CASSFLQGLSNEQFF
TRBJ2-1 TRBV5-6 CASSNGLAGPLYNEQFF
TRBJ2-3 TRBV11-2 CASSLERSGADTQYF
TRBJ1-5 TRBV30 CAWNRGLNQPQHF
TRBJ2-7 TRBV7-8 CASSSGGSMHEQYF
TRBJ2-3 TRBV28 CASSLPRDSLGTDTQYF
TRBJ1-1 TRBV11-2 CASTQARNTEAFF
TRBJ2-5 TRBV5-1 CASSLDPGPQETQYF
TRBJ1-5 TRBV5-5 CASSPGGNNQPQHF
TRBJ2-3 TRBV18 CASSPPVETDTQYF
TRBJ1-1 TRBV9 CASSVAGENTEAFF
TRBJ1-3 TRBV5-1 CASSLAPAGSGNTIYF
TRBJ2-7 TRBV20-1 CSARDLSRTLYEQYF
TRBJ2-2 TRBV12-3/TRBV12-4 CASSLMGAGSTGELFF
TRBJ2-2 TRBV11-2 CASSLDPGQGRTGELFF
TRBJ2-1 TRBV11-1 CASSSTGLAGRYNEQFF
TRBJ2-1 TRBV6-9 CASSLASGGWRFF
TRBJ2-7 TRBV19 CASGPGQVNYEQYF
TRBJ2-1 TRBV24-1 CATSDEASGSSEQFF
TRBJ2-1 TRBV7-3 CASSSRLAGHNEQFF
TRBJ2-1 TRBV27 CASSSLRLASAYNEQFF
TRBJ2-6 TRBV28 CASSRGWGDSGANVLTF
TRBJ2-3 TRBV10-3 CAINNRGATTDTQYF
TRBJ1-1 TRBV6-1 CASSGTKGNTEAFF
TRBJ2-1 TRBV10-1 CASSEGQGAYNEQFF
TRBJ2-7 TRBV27 CASDGLDRGGEQYF
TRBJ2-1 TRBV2 CASSEILAGGNEQFF
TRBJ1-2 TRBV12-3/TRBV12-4 CASSVRRGSYGYTF
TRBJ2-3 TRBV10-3 CAIKKAGGPGDTQYF
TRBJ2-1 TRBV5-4 CASSFGELLNEQFF